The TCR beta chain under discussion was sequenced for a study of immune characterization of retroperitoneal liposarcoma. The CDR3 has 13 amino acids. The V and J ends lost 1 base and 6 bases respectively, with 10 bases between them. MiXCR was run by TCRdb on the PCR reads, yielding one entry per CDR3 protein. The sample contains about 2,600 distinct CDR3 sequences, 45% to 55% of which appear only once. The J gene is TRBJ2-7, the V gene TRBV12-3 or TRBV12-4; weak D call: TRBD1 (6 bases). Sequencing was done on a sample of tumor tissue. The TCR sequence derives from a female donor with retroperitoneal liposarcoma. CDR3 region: CASSLEGGFEQYF. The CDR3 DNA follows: TGTGCCAGCAGTTTAGAAGGGGGTTTCGAGCAGTACTTC.